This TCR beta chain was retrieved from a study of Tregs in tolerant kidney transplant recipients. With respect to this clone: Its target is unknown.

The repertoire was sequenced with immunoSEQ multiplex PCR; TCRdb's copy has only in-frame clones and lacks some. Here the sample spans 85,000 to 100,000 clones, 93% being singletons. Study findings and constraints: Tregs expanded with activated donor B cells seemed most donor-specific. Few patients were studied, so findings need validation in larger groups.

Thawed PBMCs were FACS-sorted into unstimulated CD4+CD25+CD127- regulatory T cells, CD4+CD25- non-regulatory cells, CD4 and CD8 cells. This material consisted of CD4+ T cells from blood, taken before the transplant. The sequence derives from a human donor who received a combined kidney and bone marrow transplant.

The CDR3 sequence: CASSSRGGPDTQYF. DNA of the CDR3: TGTGCCAGCAGCTCACGGGGGGGCCCAGATACGCAGTATTTT. The chain carries TRBV7-9 and TRBJ2-3; the match to TRBD2 covers 8 bases. This CDR3 region has 14 residues. J gave up 4 bases and V 4 bases, and 4 bases lay outside the gene matches. CDR1 is SEHNR, CDR2 FQNEAQ, per germline (reference sequence).